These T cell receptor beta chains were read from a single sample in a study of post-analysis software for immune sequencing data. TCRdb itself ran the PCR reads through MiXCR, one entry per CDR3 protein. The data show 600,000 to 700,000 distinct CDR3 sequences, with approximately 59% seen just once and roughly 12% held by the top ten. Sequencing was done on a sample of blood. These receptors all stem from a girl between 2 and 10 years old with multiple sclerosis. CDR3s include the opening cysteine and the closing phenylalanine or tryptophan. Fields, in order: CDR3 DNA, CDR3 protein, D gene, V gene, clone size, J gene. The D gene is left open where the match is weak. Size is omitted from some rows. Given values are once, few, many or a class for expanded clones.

CDR3nt: TGTGCCAGCAGCCTTCTCCCGGGGACTAGCGGGGGGGTGAGAGTAGAGACCCAGTACTTC
CDR3aa: CASSLLPGTSGGVRVETQYF
d_gene: TRBD2
v_gene: TRBV9
abundance: NA
j_gene: TRBJ2-5

CDR3nt: TGTGCCAGCAGTGATTGGATAGACAGCACAGATACGCAGTATTTT
CDR3aa: CASSDWIDSTDTQYF
d_gene: NA
v_gene: TRBV2
abundance: NA
j_gene: TRBJ2-3

CDR3nt: TGTGCCAGCGGCCACGGACAGAGCGAGCAGTTCTTC
CDR3aa: CASGHGQSEQFF
d_gene: NA
v_gene: TRBV6-2/TRBV6-3
abundance: NA
j_gene: TRBJ2-1

CDR3nt: TGTGCCAGCAGCCTCCGGGGAGGTGAGGCCAACGTCCTGACTTTC
CDR3aa: CASSLRGGEANVLTF
d_gene: NA
v_gene: TRBV7-9
abundance: few
j_gene: TRBJ2-6

CDR3nt: TGTGCCAGCAGCGTAGGACTTGGCAATGAGCAGTTCTTC
CDR3aa: CASSVGLGNEQFF
d_gene: NA
v_gene: TRBV9
abundance: NA
j_gene: TRBJ2-1

CDR3nt: TGTGCCATCAGGGAGGGGGGAAGCTCCTACAATGAGCAGTTCTTC
CDR3aa: CAIREGGSSYNEQFF
d_gene: NA
v_gene: TRBV10-3
abundance: NA
j_gene: TRBJ2-1

CDR3nt: TGTGCCAGCAGTTATATGGAGGGCGGGGGTAGCAATCAGCCCCAGCATTTT
CDR3aa: CASSYMEGGGSNQPQHF
d_gene: NA
v_gene: TRBV6-2/TRBV6-3
abundance: NA
j_gene: TRBJ1-5

CDR3nt: TGTGCCAGCAGCCCTAGGGGGACTTCACAAGAGACCCAGTACTTC
CDR3aa: CASSPRGTSQETQYF
d_gene: NA
v_gene: TRBV13
abundance: NA
j_gene: TRBJ2-5

CDR3nt: TGTGCCAGCAGCGCCAACAGGCACTCCTACAATGAGCAGTTCTTC
CDR3aa: CASSANRHSYNEQFF
d_gene: NA
v_gene: TRBV12-3/TRBV12-4
abundance: few
j_gene: TRBJ2-1

CDR3nt: TGTGCCAGCAGCTCGCTTCCGGGGGACAGCTACGAGCAGTACTTC
CDR3aa: CASSSLPGDSYEQYF
d_gene: NA
v_gene: TRBV5-5
abundance: NA
j_gene: TRBJ2-7

CDR3nt: TGTGCCAGCAGCTTGGTGGGGCAGAATGAGCAGTTCTTC
CDR3aa: CASSLVGQNEQFF
d_gene: NA
v_gene: TRBV5-4
abundance: few
j_gene: TRBJ2-1

CDR3nt: TGTGCCAGCAGTGAATATGGAAATGAGCAGTTCTTC
CDR3aa: CASSEYGNEQFF
d_gene: NA
v_gene: TRBV6-1
abundance: NA
j_gene: TRBJ2-1

CDR3nt: TGCGCCAGCAGCTTAAAGTGGGGGAGCTCCTACAATGAGCAGTTCTTC
CDR3aa: CASSLKWGSSYNEQFF
d_gene: NA
v_gene: TRBV5-1
abundance: NA
j_gene: TRBJ2-1

CDR3nt: TGTGCCAGCAGCCAAGGATTACAGGGAACACAAGAGACCCAGTACTTC
CDR3aa: CASSQGLQGTQETQYF
d_gene: NA
v_gene: TRBV3-1
abundance: NA
j_gene: TRBJ2-5

CDR3nt: TGTGCCAGCAGCCTGGCAGCAGGGGGCTTCTACGAGCAGTACTTC
CDR3aa: CASSLAAGGFYEQYF
d_gene: TRBD1
v_gene: TRBV7-2
abundance: NA
j_gene: TRBJ2-7

CDR3nt: TGTGCCAGCAGCCAAGGCGCGGAAAACATTCAGTACTTC
CDR3aa: CASSQGAENIQYF
d_gene: NA
v_gene: TRBV3-1
abundance: many
j_gene: TRBJ2-4

CDR3nt: TGTGCCAGCACAGAAAAGGGGCTAGCGGGAGTCATAAATGAGCAGTTCTTC
CDR3aa: CASTEKGLAGVINEQFF
d_gene: TRBD2
v_gene: TRBV6-1
abundance: NA
j_gene: TRBJ2-1

CDR3nt: TGCGCCAGCAGCCCAGCAACAGGACTAGCAGGGGGGGGTGAGCAGTTCTTC
CDR3aa: CASSPATGLAGGGEQFF
d_gene: NA
v_gene: TRBV4-3
abundance: NA
j_gene: TRBJ2-1

CDR3nt: TGTGCCAGCAGCCCGACAGCCGCTGGAAACACCATATATTTT
CDR3aa: CASSPTAAGNTIYF
d_gene: NA
v_gene: TRBV6-6
abundance: NA
j_gene: TRBJ1-3

CDR3nt: TGTGCCAGCAGCGCCACAAGGGAGGATACGCAGTATTTT
CDR3aa: CASSATREDTQYF
d_gene: NA
v_gene: TRBV7-3
abundance: few
j_gene: TRBJ2-3

CDR3nt: TGCGCCAGCAGCTTGGCCACCCAGGGAGCAACAGATACGCAGTATTTT
CDR3aa: CASSLATQGATDTQYF
d_gene: NA
v_gene: TRBV5-1
abundance: NA
j_gene: TRBJ2-3

CDR3nt: TGTGCCAGCAGCTTAAGTCAGGGCGGCACAGATACGCAGTATTTT
CDR3aa: CASSLSQGGTDTQYF
d_gene: NA
v_gene: TRBV7-6
abundance: few
j_gene: TRBJ2-3

CDR3nt: TGTGCCAGCAGCCACCTAGTGGCAGGTGCAGAGACCCAGTACTTC
CDR3aa: CASSHLVAGAETQYF
d_gene: NA
v_gene: TRBV7-2
abundance: few
j_gene: TRBJ2-5

CDR3nt: TGTGCCAGCAAAAGGACGGGGGAGACGGGCAATGAGCAGTTCTTC
CDR3aa: CASKRTGETGNEQFF
d_gene: NA
v_gene: TRBV6-5
abundance: NA
j_gene: TRBJ2-1

CDR3nt: TGTGCCAGCAGCTTGGACCCCCCCTTCAAAGAGACCCAGTACTTC
CDR3aa: CASSLDPPFKETQYF
d_gene: NA
v_gene: TRBV5-5
abundance: NA
j_gene: TRBJ2-5

CDR3nt: TGTGCCAGCAGGGACTCCAACACCGGGGAGCTGTTTTTT
CDR3aa: CASRDSNTGELFF
d_gene: NA
v_gene: TRBV6-5
abundance: NA
j_gene: TRBJ2-2

CDR3nt: TGTGCCAGCAGCTTATTATACGGACGAGAGAACACTGAAGCTTTCTTT
CDR3aa: CASSLLYGRENTEAFF
d_gene: NA
v_gene: TRBV28
abundance: NA
j_gene: TRBJ1-1

CDR3nt: TGTGCCAGCAGTTTCGGAGGGACTAGAGCAGATACGCAGTATTTT
CDR3aa: CASSFGGTRADTQYF
d_gene: TRBD2
v_gene: TRBV28
abundance: NA
j_gene: TRBJ2-3

CDR3nt: TGTGCCATCAGTGGGGGAGTAGCCGGGATGGCAGATACGCAGTATTTT
CDR3aa: CAISGGVAGMADTQYF
d_gene: NA
v_gene: TRBV10-3
abundance: NA
j_gene: TRBJ2-3

CDR3nt: TGTGCCAGCAGCGTAGGGGTAGGGGAAAATCAGCCCCAGCATTTT
CDR3aa: CASSVGVGENQPQHF
d_gene: NA
v_gene: TRBV9
abundance: NA
j_gene: TRBJ1-5

CDR3nt: TGCGCCAGCAGCTTGGATCCGGCGACAGCTTCCTATGGCTACACCTTC
CDR3aa: CASSLDPATASYGYTF
d_gene: NA
v_gene: TRBV5-1
abundance: NA
j_gene: TRBJ1-2

CDR3nt: TGTGCCACCAGCAGAGAGGGGGGACGGAATGAGCAGTTCTTC
CDR3aa: CATSREGGRNEQFF
d_gene: NA
v_gene: TRBV15
abundance: few
j_gene: TRBJ2-1